This is a list of T cell receptor beta chains from one sample in a study of control samples from healthy donors and cancer patients. Measured with immunoSEQ multiplex PCR; TCRdb has only the in-frame clones, and not every one. The sample lists approximately 86,000 clones; more than 75% were seen once. The sample consisted of blood. These receptors were taken from a woman between 35 and 50 years old in good health. Each CDR3 is given with its conserved first and last residue. D genes are given only for firm matches. Only part of the rows carry a size: once, few, many, or a class if the clone is expanded.

>TRBV5-4|NA|NA|TRBJ1-6
CASSSENSPLHF
TGTGCCAGCAGCTCGGAAAATTCACCCCTCCACTTT
>TRBV20-1|TRBD1|NA|TRBJ1-4
CSAPGTGQLFF
TGCAGTGCACCTGGGACAGGTCAACTGTTTTTT
>TRBV15|TRBD1|NA|TRBJ1-5
CATSIDRVVSNQPQHF
TGTGCCACCAGCATAGACAGGGTGGTGAGCAATCAGCCCCAGCATTTT
>TRBV6-5|TRBD2|once|TRBJ2-3
CASKASGAPDTQYF
TGTGCCAGCAAAGCTAGCGGGGCGCCAGATACGCAGTATTTT
>TRBV24-1|TRBD1|NA|TRBJ2-5
CATSDPNRDRGETQYF
TGTGCCACCAGTGATCCTAACCGGGACAGGGGAGAGACCCAGTACTTC
>TRBV5-1|TRBD2|NA|TRBJ2-3
CASSPEAGGITDTQYF
TGCGCCAGCAGCCCGGAAGCGGGGGGCATCACAGATACGCAGTATTTT
>TRBV9|NA|NA|TRBJ2-2
CASSVIPDTGELFF
TGTGCCAGCAGCGTAATCCCCGACACCGGGGAGCTGTTTTTT
>TRBV6-1|NA|NA|TRBJ2-1
CASSEGGTRLEQFF
TGTGCCAGCAGTGAAGGGGGGACGAGGCTCGAGCAGTTCTTC
>TRBV5-1|NA|NA|TRBJ1-1
CASSLAGRGMNTEAFF
TGCGCCAGCAGCTTGGCCGGTCGGGGGATGAACACTGAAGCTTTCTTT
>TRBV7-2|NA|NA|TRBJ1-3
CASSLLGTLNTIYF
TGTGCCAGCAGCCTACTCGGGACACTTAACACCATATATTTT
>TRBV7-2|NA|NA|TRBJ1-5
CASSFVAGGNQPQHF
TGTGCCAGCAGCTTTGTCGCAGGAGGAAATCAGCCCCAGCATTTT
>TRBV27|NA|NA|TRBJ1-1
CASSTLSEGDTEAFF
TGTGCCAGCAGTACTTTAAGTGAAGGGGACACTGAAGCTTTCTTT
>TRBV7-3|NA|NA|TRBJ2-1
CASSLNSYNEQFF
TGTGCCAGCAGCTTAAACTCCTACAATGAGCAGTTCTTC
>TRBV7-2|NA|NA|TRBJ2-4
CASSLALTLWSGNIQYF
TGTGCCAGCAGCTTAGCCCTGACCCTGTGGAGCGGAAACATTCAGTACTTC
>TRBV27|NA|once|TRBJ2-2
CASSLKGGGGELFF
TGTGCCAGCAGTTTAAAGGGGGGGGGCGGGGAGCTGTTTTTT
>TRBV24-1|NA|NA|TRBJ1-5
CATSSGGGQPQHF
TGTGCCACCAGTAGCGGAGGAGGTCAGCCCCAGCATTTT
>TRBV30|NA|NA|TRBJ1-5
CAWSVGEQPQHF
TGTGCCTGGAGTGTGGGAGAACAGCCCCAGCATTTT
>TRBV4-3|NA|NA|TRBJ1-6
CASSLQGDSPLHF
TGCGCCAGCAGCCTCCAAGGGGATTCACCCCTCCACTTT
>TRBV6-2/TRBV6-3|TRBD1|NA|TRBJ1-2
CASSIDRGLITF
TGTGCCAGCAGTATCGACAGGGGGCTGATCACCTTC